This entry concerns a single T cell receptor (beta chain). The antigen is undetermined. This sample is drawn from a study of cytomegalovirus exposure and HLA in healthy donors. Study-wide results and caveats: Previous analysis showed most TCR beta V segments were productive about 87% or about 30% of the time. In a later analysis, across HLA loci, associated TCR counts were highest for DRB1, lowest for HLA-C. Near-uniform donor sequencing depth was presumed by presence/absence analyses.

The trim removed 2 bases at V and 9 bases at J, leaving 11 bases unmatched. The CDR3 sequence is 16 residues long. CDR1 is MNHNY and CDR2 is SVGAGI in the germline V gene (reference sequence). The PCR had 60 Vbeta and 13 Jbeta primers. Profiled with immunoSEQ multiplex PCR; TCRdb holds only in-frame clones, not every one. The table lists 90,000 to 120,000 clones, roughly 73% of them singletons, with 7.5% to 9% in the top ten. This clonotype was obtained from a man in his thirties or forties in good health and CMV-seronegative. The sequenced sample was PBMCs. The chain employs TRBV6-6 and TRBJ1-5; TRBD1 matches at 9 bases. This CDR3 reads CASSYRPGQGTMPQHF. In DNA form, the CDR3 reads TGTGCCAGCAGTTACCGGCCGGGACAGGGCACCATGCCCCAGCATTTT.